This T cell receptor beta chain stems from a study of CD4+ T cells in melanoma (dated by TCRdb to 2021 to 2024). Describing the broader study: Neoantigen-specific CD4+ T cells in human melanoma were what the study investigated. The investigation overall reported the following: Neoantigen-specific CD4+ T cells in melanoma were reported to have a range of differentiation states. The report described a correlation between neoantigen-specific CD4+ T cells and the function of CD8+ T cells, macrophages and B cells.

Libraries came from the immunoSEQ multiplex PCR assay. Not all clones reach the TCRdb copy of this immuneACCESS table, which keeps in-frame sequences only. Checked studies attribute under half of the gap to unresolved V genes and leave the rest unexplained. The sample has tens of thousands of clones on record, roughly two thirds of them singletons. 4.8% of the sample goes to the ten largest clones. The germline V gene (reference sequence) supplies CDR1 SGHKS and CDR2 YYEKEE. Between the V and J ends, shortened by 2 bases and 4 bases respectively, the junction contains 6 bases. The CDR3 contains 12 residues, cysteine and phenylalanine counted. Solely the CDR3 DNA is kept, with 36 bases framed from the first base. As regards this clone: Its antigen has not been determined. No base qualities exist here, and no much larger clone lies one base off it.

The donors were people with melanoma. The receptor was isolated from a human donor with melanoma. Recombination joined TRBV5-5 with TRBJ1-1; the D gene identity is not certain. Material for sequencing was tumor tissue. The DNA reads TGTGCCAGCAGCTTAGGTGTCACTGAAGCTTTCTTT. The resulting protein is CASSLGVTEAFF.